This T cell receptor (beta chain) was observed in a study of T cell responses to AZD1222 COVID-19 vaccine. Study-wide findings and caveats: Among AZD1222 vaccinees, only five or six were seropositive at baseline.

CDR3 size: 14 residues. The ends were cut back, 0 bases at V and 6 bases at J, with 9 bases in the middle. The germline CDR1 and CDR2 sequences are SGHTS and YDEGEE. In the case of this clone: Its target is unknown.

Using immunoSEQ multiplex PCR, the repertoire was profiled, and TCRdb retains in-frame clones only, with some absent. Here the sample spans about 78,000 clones, about 84% being singletons. The source material was peripheral blood, sampled on day 0 of AZD1222 vaccination. The receptor was isolated from an adult in good health. This chain joins TRBV5-8 and TRBJ2-2; no clear D. CDR3 bases: TGTGCCAGCAGCTTGGTTCGGCGCTCCGGGGAGCTGTTTTTT. Its translation: CASSLVRRSGELFF.